These 27 T cell receptor beta chains originate from one sample sequenced in a study of blood T cell repertoires in COVID-19. The repertoire was sequenced with immunoSEQ multiplex PCR; TCRdb's copy has only in-frame clones and lacks some. The table shows around 620,000 clones, with over 80% occurring only once. The sequenced sample was peripheral blood. The receptor source for this set is a woman between 18 and 30 years old with acute or convalescent COVID-19.

The chain recombines TRBV6-6 with TRBJ1-2; D is possibly TRBD1 (6 bases). Deletions cut 5 bases from V and 8 bases from J, with 12 bases between. Germline-derived CDR1 and CDR2 are MNHNY and SVGAGI (reference sequence). The CDR3 contains 12 residues. The CDR3 sequence is CASSTSGGGYTF. In DNA form, the CDR3 reads TGTGCCAGCAGTACCAGTGGGGGCGGCTACACCTTC.

J is TRBJ1-1 and V is TRBV18, with D uncertain. This CDR3 has 16 amino acids. V was trimmed by 3 bases and J by 0 bases, leaving 14 bases between them. Germline V CDR1 and CDR2: KGHSH, LQKENI. The chain's CDR3 is CASSPFDTTMNTEAFF. In nucleotides, the CDR3 is TGTGCCAGCTCACCCTTCGACACAACCATGAACACTGAAGCTTTCTTT.

This clone was recorded a few times. This chain links TRBV10-3 with TRBJ2-1; 11 bases agree with TRBD1. The CDR3 sequence is 16 residues long. V lost 2 bases and J lost 8; bases outside the gene matches: 8. The germline V gene has CDR1 ENHRY and CDR2 SYGVKD. CDR3 protein: CAISEPDRGPLDEQFF. The CDR3 coding sequence is TGTGCCATCAGTGAGCCGGACAGGGGGCCTCTAGATGAGCAGTTCTTC.

This clone came up once. V and J are TRBV30 and TRBJ1-1; TRBD1 matches at 8 bases. There are 17 residues in the CDR3. Looked up from germline, CDR1 is GTSNPN and CDR2 is SVGIG (reference sequence). V shed 0 bases and J 6 bases; nucleotides not matched to a gene: 15. CDR3 loop: CAWSVYWATGDVAEAFF. The CDR3 DNA follows: TGTGCCTGGAGTGTATATTGGGCGACAGGGGATGTTGCTGAAGCTTTCTTT.

The V call is TRBV7-2, the J call TRBJ1-2, with D possibly TRBD1 on 5 matching bases. Germline CDR1 and CDR2: SGHTA and FQGNSA. The CDR3 has 13 residues. The ends were cut back, 3 bases at V and 2 bases at J, with 7 bases in the middle. For the CDR3, the DNA is TGTGCCAGCAGCTTGAAGGGGAACTATGGCTACACCTTC. Protein sequence: CASSLKGNYGYTF.

The chain combines TRBV6-6 with TRBJ1-3; TRBD1 aligns across 9 bases. CDR3 length equals 20 residues. The V gene end was trimmed by 6 bases and the J gene end by 0 bases; junction bases not matched to a gene: 18. Germline V CDR1 and CDR2: MNHNY, SVGAGI (reference sequence). CDR3 sequence (DNA): TGTGCCAGCAGCTATCTGGACATGACGACAGGGGGAATCTCTGGAAACACCATATATTTT. This gives the protein CASSYLDMTTGGISGNTIYF.

In its sample, this clone was seen once. The CDR3 loop is CASSSSDRAYEQYF. In nucleotides, the CDR3 is TGTGCCAGCAGCTCCAGCGACAGGGCATACGAGCAGTACTTC. The chain uses TRBV9 and TRBJ2-7; 7 nucleotides line up with TRBD1. The CDR3 has 14 residues. Trimming cost V 4 bases and J 4 bases; bases outside gene matches: 8. Germline loops: CDR1 SGDLS, CDR2 YYNGEE.

The chain recombines TRBV19 with TRBJ2-5, with a tentative D call TRBD1 (6 bases). This CDR3 is built from 13 residues. The V gene's germline CDR1 is LNHDA and CDR2 SQIVND (reference sequence). V lost 4 bases to trimming and J lost 3 bases, with 9 bases between them. The DNA for the CDR3 is TGTGCCAGTAGTACAAACAGGGAAGAGACCCAGTACTTC. Translation gives CASSTNREETQYF.

The chain uses TRBV9 and TRBJ1-1; D is unresolved. Germline-derived CDR1 and CDR2 are SGDLS and YYNGEE. Deletions cut 2 bases from V and 3 bases from J, with 8 bases between. The CDR3 is 13 residues long. The DNA of the CDR3 is TGTGCCAGCAGCGTGAGGGTCTACACTGAAGCTTTCTTT. It yields the protein CASSVRVYTEAFF.

The CDR3 region has the DNA TGTGCCAGCAGAACACAGGGGCCACTTTATGGCTACACCTTC. The encoded protein is CASRTQGPLYGYTF. The chain recombines TRBV6-5 with TRBJ1-2; 7 bases fit TRBD1. The CDR3 runs 14 residues. Germline V CDR1 and CDR2: MNHEY, SVGAGI. The ends lost 6 bases at V and 5 bases at J; junction bases unmatched: 9.

This chain joins TRBV19 and TRBJ2-7; 8 bases match TRBD1. The CDR3 consists of 13 residues. Germline assignment: CDR1 LNHDA and CDR2 SQIVND (reference sequence). V was pared by 3 bases and J by 5 bases, with 3 bases of the junction left unmatched. CDR3 residues: CASSIQGAHEQYF. CDR3 coding DNA: TGTGCCAGTAGTATCCAGGGGGCCCACGAGCAGTACTTC.

This clone was seen once. The DNA for the CDR3 is TGTGCCAGCACACGGGGTAGCGGAAACACCGGGGAGCTGTTTTTT. This sequence encodes CASTRGSGNTGELFF. V usage is TRBV6-6 and J usage is TRBJ2-2, with D possibly TRBD2 on 6 matching bases. The CDR3 is made up of 15 amino acids. Germline CDR1 and CDR2: MNHNY and SVGAGI (reference sequence). V gave up 7 bases and J gave up 2 bases, with 14 bases separating them.

The V gene is TRBV12-5, the J gene TRBJ1-5; a possible D gene is TRBD1 (6 bases). This CDR3 spans 14 amino acids. Looked up from germline, CDR1 is LGHNT and CDR2 is FRNRAP. V lost 4 bases, J lost 0 bases, and 7 bases lay in between. The CDR3 region has the DNA TGTGCTAGTGGTTGGGACATTAGCAATCAGCCCCAGCATTTT. It encodes CASGWDISNQPQHF.

The gene calls are TRBV7-9 and TRBJ1-5; D is perhaps TRBD1 (5 bases). The CDR3 loop spans 13 amino acids. V was clipped by 5 bases and J by 4 bases, with 9 bases between them. Per the germline V gene, CDR1 is SEHNR and CDR2 is FQNEAQ (reference sequence). This CDR3 is CASSLRGNQPQHF. The DNA of the CDR3 is TGTGCCAGCAGCCTGCGGGGGAATCAGCCCCAGCATTTT. Using reference TRBV7-9 and TRBJ1-5 for the parts outside the CDR3, the full variable domain is DTGVSQNPRHKITKRGQNVTFRCDPISEHNRLYWYRQTLGQGPEFLTYFQNEAQLEKSRLLSDRFSAERPKGSFSTLEIQRTEQGDSAMYLCASSLRGNQPQHFGDGTRLSIL.

The chain is built from TRBV5-6 and TRBJ2-5; possibly TRBD1 for D (6 bases). Trimming removed 4 bases at V and 2 bases at J, with 12 bases between. This CDR3 has 14 amino acids. Germline V gene lookup returns CDR1 SGHDT and CDR2 YYEEEE. CDR3 sequence reads: CASSATGIQETQYF. CDR3 nucleotides: TGTGCCAGCAGCGCTACAGGGATACAAGAGACCCAGTACTTC.

The rearrangement uses TRBV19 and TRBJ1-2, with D maybe TRBD1 (5 bases). This CDR3 spans 14 amino acids. Germline CDR1 and CDR2: LNHDA and SQIVND (reference sequence). V was clipped by 7 bases and J by 9 bases, with 21 bases between them. The CDR3 sequence is CASIPGGADLRYTF. Here the CDR3 DNA reads TGTGCCAGTATTCCTGGCGGGGCAGATTTACGCTACACCTTC. The whole variable domain, filled in from reference TRBV19 and TRBJ1-2, reads DGGITQSPKYLFRKEGQNVTLSCEQNLNHDAMYWYRQDPGQGLRLIYYSQIVNDFQKGDIAEGYSVSREKKESFPLTVTSAQKNPTAFYLCASIPGGADLRYTFGSGTRLTVV.

The chain couples TRBV12-2 to TRBJ2-2; the table's D call of TRBD2 was not tested on the DNA. TRBV12-2 is assigned pseudogene status. CDR3 length equals 16 residues. The CDR3 DNA follows: TGTGCAAGTCGCTTAGACAGGACTAGCGGTACCGGGGAGCTGTTTTTT. It codes for CASRLDRTSGTGELFF.

The table lists this clone with a few counts. The V call is TRBV11-2, the J call TRBJ1-2; D is possibly TRBD1 (5 bases). The CDR3 is made up of 15 amino acids. Germline V gene data show CDR1 as SGHAT and CDR2 as FQNNGV. V was cut by 0 bases and J by 4 bases, with 12 bases left in between. In DNA, the CDR3 is TGTGCCAGCAGCTTAGATGGTGCAGGGTCCTATGGCTACACCTTC. Translating it yields CASSLDGAGSYGYTF. Full variable domain (outside the CDR3, taken from reference TRBV11-2 and TRBJ1-2): EAGVAQSPRYKIIEKRQSVAFWCNPISGHATLYWYQQILGQGPKLLIQFQNNGVVDDSQLPKDRFSAERLKGVDSTLKIQPAKLEDSAVYLCASSLDGAGSYGYTFGSGTRLTVV.

This chain uses TRBV27 with TRBJ1-2, with TRBD1 identical over 8 bases. The ends lost 5 bases at V and 5 bases at J; junction bases unmatched: 7. Germline CDR1 MNHEY, CDR2 SMNVEV (reference sequence). The CDR3 length is 14 residues. Here the CDR3 DNA reads TGTGCCAGCAGTACTGGACAGGGACCTTATGGCTACACCTTC. This gives the protein CASSTGQGPYGYTF.

V and J are TRBV19 and TRBJ1-5; tentatively, D is TRBD1 (6 bases). From germline, CDR1 is LNHDA and CDR2 SQIVND (reference sequence). V lost 2 bases and J 0 bases, leaving 17 bases between the germline ends. The CDR3 runs to 18 residues. CDR3: CASSIRGDTPYSNQPQHF. The CDR3 DNA follows: TGTGCCAGTAGTATAAGAGGGGACACGCCGTATAGCAATCAGCCCCAGCATTTT.

The rearrangement joins TRBV5-6 to TRBJ2-7; 8 bases align to TRBD1. The CDR3 is made up of 15 amino acids. The V gene's germline CDR1 is SGHDT and CDR2 YYEEEE. Losses at the gene ends were 5 bases for V and 5 bases for J; bases not matched to a gene: 12. The CDR3: CASSRPQGAVHEQYF. The CDR3 DNA follows: TGTGCCAGCAGTCGCCCCCAGGGGGCGGTCCACGAGCAGTACTTC.

The chain employs TRBV2 and TRBJ1-6, with TRBD1 identical over 7 bases. J gave up 7 bases and V 5 bases, and 5 bases lay outside the gene matches. CDR1 and CDR2 (germline): SNHLY, FYNNEI. The length of the CDR3 is 14 residues. The CDR3 is CASSRDSFNSPLHF. The CDR3 region has the DNA TGTGCCAGCAGTCGGGACAGTTTCAATTCACCCCTCCACTTT.

The chain recombines TRBV6-7 with TRBJ1-2, with 7 positions matching TRBD1. TRBV6-7 falls under the ORF class, with uncertain function. Losses at the gene ends were 10 bases for V and 4 bases for J; bases not matched to a gene: 9. CDR3 size: 13 residues. The CDR3 nucleotides read TGTGCCAATAAACAGGGGACGAGCTATGGCTACACCTTC. Amino acid sequence: CANKQGTSYGYTF.

The chain couples TRBV6-2 or TRBV6-3 to TRBJ1-5; 9 nucleotides line up with TRBD1. The V segment lost 0 bases and the J segment 2 bases; nucleotides outside the gene matches: 17. CDR1 is MNHEY and CDR2 is SVGEGT in the germline V gene. This CDR3 has 21 amino acids. CDR3 protein: CASSYSGGPGTGFLGNQPQHF. The CDR3 DNA is TGTGCCAGCAGTTACTCCGGGGGGCCCGGGACAGGGTTTTTGGGCAATCAGCCCCAGCATTTT.

The V and J genes are TRBV5-1 and TRBJ1-1; 7 nucleotides agree with TRBD1. CDR3 length equals 15 residues. Germline V CDR1 and CDR2: SGHRS, YFSETQ. Unmatched junction bases numbered 10, after V lost 3 bases and J lost 5 bases. The CDR3 is CASSSKTSTGTEAFF. The CDR3 DNA reads as TGCGCCAGCAGCTCCAAAACTTCGACAGGGACTGAAGCTTTCTTT.

Remarks on this clone: Sequence at one end of the junction differs from germline and may be a read error. The genes are TRBV5-1 and TRBJ1-1; D is unclear. The CDR3 is 13 residues long. Germline loops: CDR1 SGHRS, CDR2 YFSETQ. In DNA form, the CDR3 reads TGCGCCAGCAGCTTGGTCCCGAACTCTGAAGCTTTCTTT. Protein: CASSLVPNSEAFF.

V usage is TRBV6-5 and J usage is TRBJ2-3, with D perhaps matching TRBD2 (5 bases). The CDR3 spans 15 residues. The germline gives CDR1 MNHEY, CDR2 SVGAGI. Trimming pared 6 bases from V and 5 bases from J, leaving 18 bases between. Here the CDR3 DNA reads TGTGCCAGCAGCCCGGGATGGACCCCCGGAGATACGCAGTATTTT. Its translation is CASSPGWTPGDTQYF.